This T cell receptor (beta chain) derives from a study of blood T cell repertoires in COVID-19. Study as a whole: Sample material is recorded as cDNA or gDNA derived from T cells, B-cell-depleted T cells, or PBMCs.

From germline, CDR1 is KGHDR and CDR2 SFDVKD. The CDR3 consists of 15 residues. The V and J ends lost 4 bases and 6 bases respectively, with 17 bases between them. Sequenced by immunoSEQ multiplex PCR; TCRdb stores in-frame clones only, minus some. The table shows a few hundred thousand clones, with roughly 90% occurring only once. The sequence was obtained from a woman in her twenties or thirties with active or convalescent COVID-19. The sequencing input was peripheral blood. The gene calls are TRBV24-1 and TRBJ1-2, with a possible D match to TRBD1 (5 bases). The CDR3 reads CATSESGGLGNGYTF. CDR3 DNA sequence: TGTGCCACCAGTGAAAGCGGGGGATTAGGGAATGGCTACACCTTC.